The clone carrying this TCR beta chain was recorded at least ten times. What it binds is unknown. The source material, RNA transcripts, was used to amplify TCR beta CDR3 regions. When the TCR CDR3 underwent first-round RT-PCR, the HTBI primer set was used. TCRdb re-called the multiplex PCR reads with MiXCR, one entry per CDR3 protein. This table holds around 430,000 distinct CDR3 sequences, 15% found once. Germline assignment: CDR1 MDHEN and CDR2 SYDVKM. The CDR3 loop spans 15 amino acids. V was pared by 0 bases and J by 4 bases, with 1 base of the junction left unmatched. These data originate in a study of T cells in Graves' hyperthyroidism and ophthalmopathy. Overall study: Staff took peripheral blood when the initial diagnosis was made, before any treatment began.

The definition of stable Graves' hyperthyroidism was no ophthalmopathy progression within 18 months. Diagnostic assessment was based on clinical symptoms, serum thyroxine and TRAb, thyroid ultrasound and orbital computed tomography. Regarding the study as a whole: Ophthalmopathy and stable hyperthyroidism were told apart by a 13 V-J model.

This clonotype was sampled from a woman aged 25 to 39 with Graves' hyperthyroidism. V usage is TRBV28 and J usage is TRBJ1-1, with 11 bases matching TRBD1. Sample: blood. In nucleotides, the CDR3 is TGTGCCAGCAGTTTATGGGGGACAGGGGGCACTGAAGCTTTCTTT. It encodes CASSLWGTGGTEAFF.